Listed here are 20 T cell receptor beta chains from one sample, sequenced in a study of cytomegalovirus exposure and HLA in healthy donors. In the PCR, 60 Vbeta and 13 Jbeta primers were used. Using immunoSEQ multiplex PCR, the repertoire was profiled, and TCRdb retains in-frame clones only, with some absent. The data contain approximately 190,000 clones, 75% to 85% of them singletons. Sample: PBMCs. All receptors come from a woman in her late teens or twenties in good health and CMV-seronegative.

The chain combines TRBV14 with TRBJ1-1, with 9 bases that match TRBD1. The germline gives CDR1 SGHDN, CDR2 FVKESK. There are 16 residues in the CDR3. Trimming took 3 bases from V and 5 from J; bases not matched to a gene: 10. The CDR3 reads CASSQDRGIVTTEAFF. The CDR3, as DNA: TGTGCCAGCAGCCAGGACAGGGGAATCGTGACGACTGAAGCTTTCTTT.

As to this clone: One end of the junction is discordant with germline, which a read error may explain. This chain links TRBV6-5 with TRBJ2-4; 7 positions agree with TRBD2. This CDR3 has 13 residues. CDR1 and CDR2 (germline): MNHEY, SVGAGI. CDR3 residues: CASSWTRKSIQYF. CDR3 sequence (DNA): TGTGCCAGCAGTTGGACTAGAAAAAGCATTCAGTACTTC.

The chain couples TRBV5-1 to TRBJ1-6; 8 bases fit TRBD1. V lost 4 bases, J lost 5 bases, and 5 bases stayed unmatched. Per germline, CDR1 SGHRS and CDR2 YFSETQ. CDR3 length: 15 residues. The CDR3 loop is CASSLTGENNSPLHF. DNA for the CDR3: TGCGCCAGCAGCCTGACAGGGGAGAATAATTCACCCCTCCACTTT.

This clone was seen a handful of times. V is TRBV7-8 and J is TRBJ2-7; TRBD1 matches at 9 bases. V shed 2 bases and J 1 base; nucleotides not matched to a gene: 3. From germline, CDR1 is SGHVS and CDR2 FQNEAQ. The CDR3 has 15 residues. The CDR3 nucleotides read TGTGCCAGCAGCTTAACGGGACAGGGTTCCTACGAGCAGTACTTC. It encodes CASSLTGQGSYEQYF.

This rearrangement joins TRBV10-2 to TRBJ1-1; D remains ambiguous. The CDR3 sequence is 11 residues long. Germline V gives CDR1 WSHSY, CDR2 SAAADI. The V end was cut by 2 bases, the J end by 8 bases, with 6 bases between. The CDR3 sequence is CASSEREEAFF. CDR3 in DNA: TGCGCCAGCAGTGAGCGGGAAGAAGCTTTCTTT.

This clone was observed a few times. The chain joins TRBV2 to TRBJ1-1; D gene ambiguous. The CDR3 consists of 13 residues. Germline V gives CDR1 SNHLY, CDR2 FYNNEI. V was clipped by 8 bases and J by 1 base, with 11 bases between them. The CDR3 DNA reads TGTGCCAGCGGGCCCGACGGGAACACTGAAGCTTTCTTT. Its translation is CASGPDGNTEAFF.

CDR3 loop: CAGSGTGAMDHYGYTF. Here the CDR3 DNA reads TGTGCCGGCTCCGGGACAGGGGCCATGGACCACTATGGCTACACCTTC. V usage is TRBV19 and J usage is TRBJ1-2, with 10 bases that match TRBD1. CDR1 is LNHDA and CDR2 is SQIVND in the germline V gene (reference sequence). The CDR3 spans 16 residues. V was pared by 11 bases and J by 3 bases, with 15 bases of the junction left unmatched. Looking up the rest from reference TRBV19 and TRBJ1-2 gives the full variable domain: DGGITQSPKYLFRKEGQNVTLSCEQNLNHDAMYWYRQDPGQGLRLIYYSQIVNDFQKGDIAEGYSVSREKKESFPLTVTSAQKNPTAFYLCAGSGTGAMDHYGYTFGSGTRLTVV.

The gene calls are TRBV5-6 and TRBJ1-2, with D unclear. The V end was cut by 0 bases, the J end by 4 bases, with 13 bases between. Germline V gene sequence: CDR1 SGHDT, CDR2 YYEEEE. The CDR3 loop spans 15 amino acids. This CDR3 reads CASSLARSRVYGYTF. The CDR3 nucleotides are TGTGCCAGCAGCTTGGCAAGGTCTCGGGTCTATGGCTACACCTTC.

The chain links TRBV18 to TRBJ1-5; no clear D. This CDR3 is 17 amino acids long. Germline V lookup: CDR1 KGHSH, CDR2 LQKENI. Trimming left V 3 bases short and J 0 bases short, with 15 bases between. The CDR3, as DNA: TGTGCCAGCTCACCGCTGCGGGCGGTCAATAGCAATCAGCCCCAGCATTTT. It specifies CASSPLRAVNSNQPQHF.

The V call is TRBV27, the J call TRBJ1-3; D is possibly TRBD1 (5 bases). Trimming stripped 2 bases from V and 0 bases from J, with 8 bases between. Germline V gives CDR1 MNHEY, CDR2 SMNVEV (reference sequence). The CDR3 has 15 amino acids. This CDR3 is CASSLTGLSGNTIYF. CDR3 bases: TGTGCCAGCAGTTTAACAGGCCTCTCTGGAAACACCATATATTTT.

The chain combines TRBV19 with TRBJ2-7; TRBD1 aligns across 7 bases. V shed 3 bases and J 2 bases; nucleotides not matched to a gene: 4. Germline-derived CDR1 and CDR2 are LNHDA and SQIVND (reference sequence). CDR3 size: 14 residues. CDR3 sequence: CASSIGTETYEQYF. The CDR3 bases are TGTGCCAGTAGTATTGGGACAGAAACCTACGAGCAGTACTTC.

The V and J genes are TRBV9 and TRBJ2-1, with TRBD1 as a possible D gene (5 bases). The CDR3 sequence is 13 residues long. Germline V gene sequence: CDR1 SGDLS, CDR2 YYNGEE. The V end lost 0 bases, the J end lost 9 bases, and 10 bases lay between the germline ends. The CDR3 loop reads CASSVVQGSEQFF. In nucleotides, the CDR3 is TGTGCCAGCAGCGTAGTCCAGGGAAGTGAGCAGTTCTTC.

The V gene is TRBV25-1, the J gene TRBJ2-2; TRBD2 might be the D (6 bases). V was trimmed by 3 bases and J by 13 bases, leaving 12 bases between them. This CDR3 is 12 amino acids long. Germline-derived CDR1 and CDR2 are MGHDK and SYGVNS. CDR3 nucleotides: TGTGCCAGCAGTGACTGGGAGGACGGGCTGTTTTTT. Translation gives CASSDWEDGLFF.

The chain's CDR3 is CASSLGSSSYNSPLHF. The CDR3 DNA reads TGTGCCAGCAGCTTGGGGTCTAGCTCCTATAATTCACCCCTCCACTTT. The rearrangement uses TRBV5-6 and TRBJ1-6; D gene ambiguous. The germline V gene has CDR1 SGHDT and CDR2 YYEEEE. With 0 bases removed from V and 0 bases from J, the gap between germline ends came to 7 bases. The length of the CDR3 is 16 residues.

The rearrangement uses TRBV14 and TRBJ1-2; the D gene is possibly TRBD1 (6 bases). The V end lost 4 bases, the J end lost 7 bases, and 28 bases lay between the germline ends. CDR1 and CDR2 (germline): SGHDN, FVKESK. This CDR3 contains 18 residues. The CDR3 DNA reads TGTGCCAGCAGCCGGAACCAAATTCAGGTGAACAGGGCGCTTGGCTACACCTTC. Protein product: CASSRNQIQVNRALGYTF.

The chain joins TRBV6-5 to TRBJ1-4; a possible D gene is TRBD1 (6 bases). Germline V gives CDR1 MNHEY, CDR2 SVGAGI. CDR3 length: 14 amino acids. V lost 6 bases, J lost 8 bases, and 16 bases lay in between. Here the CDR3 DNA reads TGTGCCAGCAGCTTAAAAGGGGGGGGCGAAAAACTGTTTTTT. It yields the protein CASSLKGGGEKLFF.

CDR3 region: CASSLVTSAGQPQHF. CDR3 nucleotide sequence: TGTGCCAGCAGCTTAGTAACGAGCGCGGGTCAGCCCCAGCATTTT. This rearrangement joins TRBV7-8 to TRBJ1-5; D remains ambiguous. V was trimmed by 1 base and J by 6 bases, leaving 13 bases between them. The CDR3 is 15 amino acids. The V gene's germline CDR1 is SGHVS and CDR2 FQNEAQ.

V gene TRBV27 combines with J gene TRBJ2-6, with 8 positions matching TRBD1. V shed 6 bases, J shed 5 bases, and the junction held 3 bases outside the gene matches. CDR1 and CDR2 from the germline V gene are MNHEY and SMNVEV (reference sequence). This CDR3 region has 14 residues. The CDR3 sequence: CASRDRAWANVLTF. CDR3 bases: TGTGCCAGCAGGGACAGGGCCTGGGCCAACGTCCTGACTTTC.

The V gene is TRBV6-1, the J gene TRBJ2-3, with TRBD1 matching 11 bases. V was clipped by 5 bases and J by 6 bases; unmatched bases: 4. Per germline, CDR1 MNHNS and CDR2 SASEGT. The CDR3 runs 14 residues. The CDR3 protein is CASSSDRGQDTQYF. CDR3 sequence (DNA): TGTGCCAGCAGTTCGGACAGGGGGCAGGATACGCAGTATTTT.

V is TRBV5-1 and J is TRBJ2-1; weak D call: TRBD2 (6 bases). With 2 bases removed from V and 5 bases from J, the gap between germline ends came to 14 bases. Germline values: CDR1 SGHRS, CDR2 YFSETQ. The CDR3 runs to 15 residues. CDR3: CASSFSGVGDNEQFF. The DNA for the CDR3 is TGCGCCAGCAGCTTTTCGGGGGTTGGTGACAATGAGCAGTTCTTC.